This TCR beta chain was sequenced in a study of cytomegalovirus exposure and HLA in healthy donors. Per germline, CDR1 SGHRS and CDR2 YFSETQ. The CDR3 contains 16 residues. The V gene end was trimmed by 3 bases and the J gene end by 2 bases; junction bases not matched to a gene: 9. General observations from the study: The likely explanation for a cluster of highly shared sequence variants was sequencing artifact. Most TCR sequences were uncommon, yet certain public TCRs appeared in many donors. Later on, a genetic analysis was performed. It linked a missense variant in DCLRE1C with V- and J-gene trimming of TCR beta. By a later analysis, the bulk of CMV-associated TCR beta chains appeared HLA-restricted.

To note about this clone: The antigen is undetermined.

The PCR ran on 60 Vbeta and 13 Jbeta primers. Data came from immunoSEQ multiplex PCR; TCRdb stores just in-frame clones and leaves some out. The table lists approximately 110,000 clones, roughly 73% of them singletons. The sample consisted of PBMCs. The sequence came from a man in his 60s in good health and CMV-seropositive. V usage is TRBV5-1 and J usage is TRBJ2-7; 9 bases line up with TRBD2. CDR3 sequence reads: CASSSQGGGATYEQYF. CDR3 in DNA: TGCGCCAGCAGCTCGCAGGGCGGGGGGGCCACCTACGAGCAGTACTTC.